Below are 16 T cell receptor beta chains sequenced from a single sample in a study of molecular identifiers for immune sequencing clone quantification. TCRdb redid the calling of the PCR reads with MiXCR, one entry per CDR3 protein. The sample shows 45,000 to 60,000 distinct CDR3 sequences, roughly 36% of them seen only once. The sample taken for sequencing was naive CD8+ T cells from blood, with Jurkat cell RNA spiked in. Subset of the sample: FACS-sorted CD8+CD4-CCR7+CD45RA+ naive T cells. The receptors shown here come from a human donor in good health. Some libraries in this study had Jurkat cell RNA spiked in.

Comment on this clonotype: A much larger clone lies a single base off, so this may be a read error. The CDR3 region has the DNA TGTGCCAGCATGGACCTACTTGACAGCCTCATGAACACTGAAGCTTCCTTT. Protein: CASMDLLDSLMNTEASF. The chain couples TRBV9 to TRBJ1-1; tentative D call: TRBD1 (5 bases). The V gene's germline CDR1 is SGDLS and CDR2 YYNGEE. The CDR3 has 17 amino acids. Drawing the rest from reference TRBV9 and TRBJ1-1, the complete variable domain is DSGVTQTPKHLITATGQRVTLRCSPRSGDLSVYWYQQSLDQGLQFLIQYYNGEERAKGNILERFSAQQFPDLHSELNLSSLELGDSALYFCASMDLLDSLMNTEASFGQGTRLTVV.

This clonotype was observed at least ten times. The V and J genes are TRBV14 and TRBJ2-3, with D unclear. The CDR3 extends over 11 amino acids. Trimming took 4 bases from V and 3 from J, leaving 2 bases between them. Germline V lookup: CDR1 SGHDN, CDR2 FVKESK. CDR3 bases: TGTGCCAGCAGCCGGACAGATACGCAGTATTTT. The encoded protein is CASSRTDTQYF.

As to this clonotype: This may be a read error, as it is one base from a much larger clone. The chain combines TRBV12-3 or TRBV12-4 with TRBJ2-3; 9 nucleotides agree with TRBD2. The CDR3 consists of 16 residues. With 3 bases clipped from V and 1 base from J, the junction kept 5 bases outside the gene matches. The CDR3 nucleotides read TGTGCCAGCAGTTTTCCGCGGGGGGGCGGCACAGATACGCAGTATTTT. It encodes CASSFPRGGGTDTQYF.

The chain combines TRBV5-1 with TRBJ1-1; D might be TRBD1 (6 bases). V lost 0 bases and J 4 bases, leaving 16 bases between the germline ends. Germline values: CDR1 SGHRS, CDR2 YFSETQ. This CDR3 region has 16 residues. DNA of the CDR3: TGCGCCAGCAGCTTGGCGCTTCGGACAGAGAGCACTGAAGCTTTCTTT. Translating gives CASSLALRTESTEAFF.

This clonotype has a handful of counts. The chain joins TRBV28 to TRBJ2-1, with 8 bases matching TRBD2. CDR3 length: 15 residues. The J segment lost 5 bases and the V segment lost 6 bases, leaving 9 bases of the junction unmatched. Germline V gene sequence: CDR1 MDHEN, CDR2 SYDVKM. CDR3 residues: CASSPRLAHNNEQFF. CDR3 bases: TGTGCCAGCAGCCCAAGACTAGCGCATAACAATGAGCAGTTCTTC.

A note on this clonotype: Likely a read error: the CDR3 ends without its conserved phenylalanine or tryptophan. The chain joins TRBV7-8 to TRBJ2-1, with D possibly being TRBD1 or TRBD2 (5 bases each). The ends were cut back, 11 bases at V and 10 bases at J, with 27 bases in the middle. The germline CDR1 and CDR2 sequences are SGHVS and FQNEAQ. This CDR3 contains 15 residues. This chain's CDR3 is CARKTDLTRGIEQFY. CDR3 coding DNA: TGTGCCCGCAAGACCGACCTAACTAGGGGTATAGAGCAGTTCTAC.

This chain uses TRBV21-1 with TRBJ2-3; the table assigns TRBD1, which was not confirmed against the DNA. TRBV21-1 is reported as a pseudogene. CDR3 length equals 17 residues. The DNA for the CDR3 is TGTGCCAGCAGCCCCCCCACCGGGACCTGGGGCACAGATACGCAGTATTTT. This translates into CASSPPTGTWGTDTQYF.

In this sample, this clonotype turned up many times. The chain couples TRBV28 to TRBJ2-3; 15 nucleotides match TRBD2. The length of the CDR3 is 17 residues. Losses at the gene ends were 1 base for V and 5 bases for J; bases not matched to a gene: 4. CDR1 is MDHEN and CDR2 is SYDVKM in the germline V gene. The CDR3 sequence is CASSLYGLAGGKDTQYF. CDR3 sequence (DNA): TGTGCCAGCAGTTTATACGGACTAGCGGGAGGGAAAGATACGCAGTATTTT.

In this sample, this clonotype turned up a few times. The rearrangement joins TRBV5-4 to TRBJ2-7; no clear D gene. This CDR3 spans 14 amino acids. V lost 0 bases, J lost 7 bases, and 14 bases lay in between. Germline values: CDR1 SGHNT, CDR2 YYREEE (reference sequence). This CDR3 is CASSLGQPATEQYF. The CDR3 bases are TGTGCCAGCAGCTTGGGACAACCAGCTACAGAGCAGTACTTC.

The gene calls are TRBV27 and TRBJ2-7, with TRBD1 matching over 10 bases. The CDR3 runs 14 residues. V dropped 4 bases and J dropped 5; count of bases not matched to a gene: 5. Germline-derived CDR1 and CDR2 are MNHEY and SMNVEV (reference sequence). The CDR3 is CASSYAGQGNEQYF. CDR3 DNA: TGTGCCAGCAGTTACGCGGGACAGGGGAACGAGCAGTACTTC.

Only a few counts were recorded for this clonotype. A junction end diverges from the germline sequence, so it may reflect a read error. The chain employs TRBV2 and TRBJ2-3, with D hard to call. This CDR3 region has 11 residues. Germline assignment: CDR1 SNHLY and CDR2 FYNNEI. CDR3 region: CASTESDTQYF. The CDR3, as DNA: TGTGCCAGCACTGAAAGCGATACGCAGTATTTT.

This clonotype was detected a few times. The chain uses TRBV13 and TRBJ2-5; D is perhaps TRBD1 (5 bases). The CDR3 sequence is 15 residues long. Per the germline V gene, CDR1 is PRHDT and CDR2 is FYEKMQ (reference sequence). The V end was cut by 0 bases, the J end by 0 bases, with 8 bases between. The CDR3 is CASSLGGAYQETQYF. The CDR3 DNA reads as TGTGCCAGCAGCTTAGGTGGGGCGTACCAAGAGACCCAGTACTTC. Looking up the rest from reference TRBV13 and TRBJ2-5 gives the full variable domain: AAGVIQSPRHLIKEKRETATLKCYPIPRHDTVYWYQQGPGQDPQFLISFYEKMQSDKGSIPDRFSAQQFSDYHSELNMSSLELGDSALYFCASSLGGAYQETQYFGPGTRLLVL.

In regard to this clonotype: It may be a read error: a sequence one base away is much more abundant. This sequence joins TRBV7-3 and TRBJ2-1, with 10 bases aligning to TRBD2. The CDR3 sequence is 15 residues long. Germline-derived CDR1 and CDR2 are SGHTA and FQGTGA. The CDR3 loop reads CASSRTSGRTNELFF. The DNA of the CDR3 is TGTGCCAGCAGCCGGACTAGCGGAAGAACTAATGAGCTGTTCTTC.

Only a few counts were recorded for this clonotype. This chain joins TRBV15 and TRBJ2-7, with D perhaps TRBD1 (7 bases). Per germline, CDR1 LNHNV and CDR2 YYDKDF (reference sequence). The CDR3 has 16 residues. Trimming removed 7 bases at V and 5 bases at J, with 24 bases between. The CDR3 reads CATKEQTGRMSDEQYF. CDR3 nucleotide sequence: TGTGCCACCAAAGAGCAGACAGGGAGGATGAGCGACGAGCAGTACTTC.

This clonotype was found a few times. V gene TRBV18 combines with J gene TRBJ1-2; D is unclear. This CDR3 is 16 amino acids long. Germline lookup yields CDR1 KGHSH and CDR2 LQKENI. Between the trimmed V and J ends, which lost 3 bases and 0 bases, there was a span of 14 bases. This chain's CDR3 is CASSPSHGQTNYGYTF. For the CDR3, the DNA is TGTGCCAGCTCACCTTCACACGGGCAAACTAACTATGGCTACACCTTC.

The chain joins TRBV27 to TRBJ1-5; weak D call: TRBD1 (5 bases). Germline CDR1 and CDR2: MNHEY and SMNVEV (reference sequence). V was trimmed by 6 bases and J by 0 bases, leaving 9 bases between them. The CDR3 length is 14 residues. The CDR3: CASRGGFSNQPQHF. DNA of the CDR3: TGTGCCAGCAGGGGGGGGTTTAGCAATCAGCCCCAGCATTTT.